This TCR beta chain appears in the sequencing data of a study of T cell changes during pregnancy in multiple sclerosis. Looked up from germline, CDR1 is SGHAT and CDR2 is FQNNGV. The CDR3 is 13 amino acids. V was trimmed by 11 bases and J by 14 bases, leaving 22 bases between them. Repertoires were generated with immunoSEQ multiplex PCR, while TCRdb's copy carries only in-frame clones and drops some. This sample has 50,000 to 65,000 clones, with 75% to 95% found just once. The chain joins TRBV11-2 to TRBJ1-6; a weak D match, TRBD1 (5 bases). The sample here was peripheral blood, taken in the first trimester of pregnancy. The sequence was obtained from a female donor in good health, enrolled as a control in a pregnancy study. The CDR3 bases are TGTGCCGGACCAGGGAGGGACCATCAGTCCCTCCACTTT. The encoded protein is CAGPGRDHQSLHF.